These 5 T cell receptor beta chains originate from one sample sequenced in a study of identical twins. TCRdb reanalysed the 5' RACE reads using MiXCR and keeps one entry per CDR3 protein. In the table there are hundreds of thousands of distinct CDR3 sequences, approximately 13% of which are singletons. These same records also appear under a second study, on yellow fever vaccine responses in identical twins.

Sequencing was performed on PBMCs. The receptors were sampled from a woman aged 18-29 years in good health.

At least ten counts were recorded for this clonotype. The CDR3 region is CASSWGFTEAFF. The CDR3 DNA is TGTGCCAGCAGTTGGGGATTCACTGAAGCTTTCTTT. V usage is TRBV12-3 or TRBV12-4 and J usage is TRBJ1-1; unclear D gene. This CDR3 spans 12 amino acids. V was pared by 4 bases and J by 4 bases, with 7 bases between.

This clonotype was picked up many times. The junction differs from germline at one of its ends, possibly a read error. The rearrangement links TRBV4-1 to TRBJ2-7; 13 bases are a match to TRBD2. CDR1 is MGHRA and CDR2 is YSYEKL in the germline V gene. The CDR3 length is 15 residues. The CDR3 sequence: CASSQLAGGPYEQYF. The DNA for the CDR3 is TGTGCCAGCAGCCAACTAGCGGGAGGGCCCTACGAGCAGTACTTC.

The CDR3 loop reads CASSLSPRQGRGTYGYTF. The CDR3, as DNA: TGTGCCAGCAGTTTATCCCCCCGACAGGGAAGGGGGACCTATGGCTACACCTTC. The rearrangement links TRBV27 to TRBJ1-2, with TRBD1 identical over 7 bases. The trim removed 0 bases at V and 4 bases at J, leaving 14 bases unmatched. Per the germline V gene, CDR1 is MNHEY and CDR2 is SMNVEV (reference sequence). The CDR3 contains 18 residues.

This clonotype was counted only a few times. The chain couples TRBV29-1 to TRBJ2-2; 8 bases agree with TRBD1. There are 14 residues in the CDR3. Per germline, CDR1 SQVTM and CDR2 ANQGSEA. The V segment lost 4 bases and the J segment 7 bases; nucleotides outside the gene matches: 8. The CDR3 loop is CSVGSQGAGGELFF. CDR3 in DNA: TGCAGCGTTGGATCCCAGGGGGCAGGCGGGGAGCTGTTTTTT.

This chain joins TRBV2 and TRBJ2-2, with D perhaps matching TRBD1 or TRBD2 (5 bases each). V dropped 9 bases and J dropped 7 bases, with 18 bases sitting between them. CDR3 length: 14 amino acids. Looked up from germline, CDR1 is SNHLY and CDR2 is FYNNEI. CDR3 loop: CARGTAHGGGELFF. CDR3 nucleotides: TGTGCCAGGGGGACCGCCCATGGAGGCGGGGAGCTGTTTTTT.